This TCR beta chain is drawn from a study of human T cells and chemical hapten exposure. The CDR3 consists of 18 residues. V lost 0 bases, J lost 0 bases, and 15 bases lay in between. Germline loops: CDR1 DFQATT, CDR2 SNEGSKA (reference sequence). A single record per CDR3 protein comes from TCRdb applying MiXCR to the RACE reads. The sample lists tens of thousands of distinct CDR3 sequences, 13% seen once, with roughly 5.7% in the top ten. In this sample, this clonotype turned up many times. Time point meaning: patch test 3, about 24 weeks after DPC sensitization. Documented treatment: therapeutic diphenylcyclopropenone sensitization with weekly scalp DPC.

This clonotype was sampled from a woman aged 50 to 65 with alopecia areata. Some clones in this sample may be carry-over from other donors' samples. The V call is TRBV20-1, the J call TRBJ1-6; no clear D. Sequencing used whole blood, obtained in connection with sensitization to the hapten diphenylcyclopropenone (DPC). CDR3 protein: CSARDVGGLNSYNSPLHF. Here the CDR3 DNA reads TGCAGTGCTAGAGATGTTGGAGGGTTAAACTCCTATAATTCACCCCTCCACTTT.